The rows below give T cell receptor beta chains drawn from one sample of a study of Ad26.COV2.S vaccination and SARS-CoV-2 variants. Method: immunoSEQ multiplex PCR; TCRdb's copy keeps in-frame clones and lacks some. The data contain about 400,000 clones, 83% of them singletons. Sequencing used peripheral blood, obtained in a trial of Ad26.COV2.S vaccine versus placebo. These receptors came from a person aged 18-65 years who received the Ad26.COV2.S COVID-19 vaccine or a placebo. The CDR3 runs from the conserved cysteine through the conserved F or W. The D gene is left open where the match is weak. The listing skips clone size in some rows; elsewhere it reads once, few, many or a size class.

TRBV2	TRBJ1-4	NA	NA	TGTGCCAGCATTGCAGAAGGTGAAAAACTGTTTTTT	CASIAEGEKLFF
TRBV27	TRBJ2-3	NA	once	TGTGCCAGCAGTAACACAGATACGCAGTATTTT	CASSNTDTQYF
TRBV19	TRBJ2-1	NA	NA	TGTGCCAGTAGTATGAAGCGAGAGTGGCAGTTCTTC	CASSMKREWQFF
TRBV20-1	TRBJ1-2	NA	NA	TGCAGTGCAGATCTCCGGGATGGCTACACCTTC	CSADLRDGYTF
TRBV4-3	TRBJ1-2	NA	few	TGCGCCAGCAGCCAAGTAACCTGGGGGGACTATGGCTACACCTTC	CASSQVTWGDYGYTF
TRBV20-1	TRBJ2-1	NA	NA	TGCAGTGCGGGCAGGGTTTATGAGCAGTTCTTC	CSAGRVYEQFF
TRBV18	TRBJ2-7	TRBD1	NA	TGTGCCAGCTCACCACGTGCAGGGGGCTACGAGCAGTACTTC	CASSPRAGGYEQYF
TRBV25-1	TRBJ2-3	NA	NA	TGTGCCAGCAGTGAATCATGGGACCCAATGGATACGCAGTATTTT	CASSESWDPMDTQYF
TRBV6-2/TRBV6-3	TRBJ2-7	NA	NA	TGTGCCAGCAGTGACTCCTACGAGCAGTACTTC	CASSDSYEQYF
TRBV27	TRBJ2-2	NA	once	TGTGCCAGCAGTGGCCTGGGGGGGGAGCTGTTTTTT	CASSGLGGELFF
TRBV9	TRBJ2-4	NA	NA	TGTGCCAGCAGCGTAGTTGGCACCGGGGACATTCAGTACTTC	CASSVVGTGDIQYF
TRBV27	TRBJ1-5	NA	NA	TGTGCCAGCAGCGACAGTAATCAGCCCCAGCATTTT	CASSDSNQPQHF
TRBV19	TRBJ2-5	NA	NA	TGTGCCAGTAGTGCCCGCGAAGAGACCCAGTACTTC	CASSAREETQYF
TRBV6-5	TRBJ2-3	NA	NA	TGTGCCAGCAGTTACCTACCAGGGACAGATACGCAGTATTTT	CASSYLPGTDTQYF
TRBV6-6	TRBJ2-7	NA	NA	TGTGCCAGCAGTCCCCGCCGTGGAGGGAGCTCCTACGAGCAGTACTTC	CASSPRRGGSSYEQYF
TRBV27	TRBJ2-1	NA	NA	TGTGCCAGCAGTTTGCGCGGGACAGCCTACAATGAGCAGTTCTTC	CASSLRGTAYNEQFF
TRBV3-1/TRBV3-2	TRBJ2-7	TRBD1	NA	TGTGCCAGCAGCCATGGGGACAGTTACGAGCAGTACTTC	CASSHGDSYEQYF
TRBV2	TRBJ1-2	NA	NA	TGTGCCAGCAGTGAAGGGCCAGGGGGCTACACCTTC	CASSEGPGGYTF
TRBV5-1	TRBJ1-3	TRBD1	NA	TGCGCCAGCAGCTTGGGACTGGACAGGGACAGAAACACCATATATTTT	CASSLGLDRDRNTIYF
TRBV5-1	TRBJ2-1	NA	NA	TGCGCCAGCAGCTTGGCGCTAGGCTCCTACAATGAGCAGTTCTTC	CASSLALGSYNEQFF
TRBV5-4	TRBJ2-3	TRBD2	NA	TGTGCCAGCAGCTTGGGACTAGCGGGAGGAGATACGCAGTATTTT	CASSLGLAGGDTQYF
TRBV5-5	TRBJ1-5	NA	NA	TGTGCCAGCAGCTTGGTAGCGGGGGGTAATCAGCCCCAGCATTTT	CASSLVAGGNQPQHF
TRBV5-6	TRBJ1-6	NA	few	TGTGCCAGCAGCTACCTTGGAGGGGTGACAACCTATAATTCACCCCTCCACTTT	CASSYLGGVTTYNSPLHF
TRBV12-3/TRBV12-4	TRBJ1-4	NA	NA	TGTGCCAGCAGTTTAGGGCGGCGGGAAAAACTGTTTTTT	CASSLGRREKLFF
TRBV7-9	TRBJ2-3	TRBD2	NA	TGTGCCAGCAGCTGGACTAGCGGGGCGGGTACGCAGTATTTT	CASSWTSGAGTQYF
TRBV24-1	TRBJ1-5	TRBD1	few	TGTGCCACACGCACCGACAGGGGGAATCAGCCCCAGCATTTT	CATRTDRGNQPQHF
TRBV11-2	TRBJ2-7	NA	NA	TGTGCCAGCACCCATAGTCCATTCGGCGGGAATCCGCACGAGCAGTACTTC	CASTHSPFGGNPHEQYF
TRBV4-3	TRBJ1-3	NA	NA	TGCGCCAGCAGCCAAGAAGGCGGCGGTTGGAACACCATATATTTT	CASSQEGGGWNTIYF
TRBV30	TRBJ2-2	NA	NA	TGTGCCTGGAGCTCCGGGACGCACACCGGGGAGCTGTTTTTT	CAWSSGTHTGELFF
TRBV11-2	TRBJ1-5	NA	few	TGTGCCAGCAGCTCCACAACCTGGCAGCCCCAGCATTTT	CASSSTTWQPQHF
TRBV5-1	TRBJ2-7	NA	NA	TGCGCCAGCACCCGGGGGTACGAGCAGTACTTC	CASTRGYEQYF
TRBV18	TRBJ1-3	TRBD1	NA	TGTGCCAGCTCGCTGACAGGGGCAAGGGGAAACACCATATATTTT	CASSLTGARGNTIYF
TRBV7-2	TRBJ1-1	NA	NA	TGTGCCAGCAGCTCCCCTCCAGGTTCTAGTGAAGCTTTCTTT	CASSSPPGSSEAFF
TRBV2	TRBJ1-4	NA	once	TGTGCCAGCAGTGTGGCGCGAACCGGCGGAAAACTGTTTTTT	CASSVARTGGKLFF
TRBV6-6	TRBJ1-1	NA	NA	TGTGCCAGCACGGCTGAAGCTTTCTTT	CASTAEAFF
TRBV27	TRBJ2-7	NA	NA	TGTGCCAGCAGTTTTCTGGGCTCCTACGAGCAGTACTTC	CASSFLGSYEQYF
TRBV5-5	TRBJ2-7	TRBD1	NA	TGTGCCAGCAGCTGGACAGGGGGCGAGTACGAGCAGTACTTC	CASSWTGGEYEQYF
TRBV6-6	TRBJ2-1	NA	NA	TGTGCCAGCAGCCGGAACAATGAGCAGTTCTTC	CASSRNNEQFF
TRBV27	TRBJ2-7	NA	NA	TGTGCCAGCAGTTCTTTGGAGAGCTACGAGCAGTACTTC	CASSSLESYEQYF
TRBV18	TRBJ1-1	NA	NA	TGTGCCAGCTCCGACGGGGGGTTGATGGCCGCTTTCTTT	CASSDGGLMAAFF
TRBV7-9	TRBJ1-1	NA	many	TGTGCCAGCAGCTTAAACAGTGGCACTGAAGCTTTCTTT	CASSLNSGTEAFF
TRBV12-5	TRBJ2-3	TRBD1	NA	TGTGCTAGTGCCACCGGGACAGGGGTGGCAGATACGCAGTATTTT	CASATGTGVADTQYF
TRBV11-3	TRBJ2-7	NA	NA	TGTGCCAGCAGCTTCGGGAGAGGATTCTACGAGCAGTACTTC	CASSFGRGFYEQYF
TRBV5-4	TRBJ2-7	NA	once	TGTGCCAGCAGCTTTGGTTTGGATAGCTCCTACGAGCAGTACTTC	CASSFGLDSSYEQYF
TRBV19	TRBJ1-1	TRBD1	NA	TGTGCCAGTAGTCCCCAGACAGGGGGAGGAGGTGAAGCTTTCTTT	CASSPQTGGGGEAFF
TRBV9	TRBJ2-1	TRBD1	NA	TGTGCCAGCAGCGGGACAGGAACCTACAATGAGCAGTTCTTC	CASSGTGTYNEQFF
TRBV11-1	TRBJ2-7	NA	NA	TGTGCCAGCAGCTTAGGTTCTCTCGAGCAGTACTTC	CASSLGSLEQYF
TRBV3-1/TRBV3-2	TRBJ1-2	NA	NA	TGTGCCAGCAGCCAAAATGTTTACAGGATGGGCTACACCTTC	CASSQNVYRMGYTF
TRBV19	TRBJ1-1	NA	NA	TGTGCCAGTTCGGACATGAACACTGAAGCTTTCTTT	CASSDMNTEAFF
TRBV7-9	TRBJ1-1	NA	NA	TGTGCCAGCAGCGCCCGAAACACTGAAGCTTTCTTT	CASSARNTEAFF
TRBV7-9	TRBJ1-6	NA	NA	TGTGCCAGCAGCTTACAGGGACGGGATTCACCCCTCCACTTT	CASSLQGRDSPLHF